The subject of this entry is one T cell receptor (beta chain). Antigen: not known. Likely unrecorded immune exposures existed in these nominally healthy donors. CDR1 is SGHRS and CDR2 is YFSETQ in the germline V gene. The ends lost 0 bases at V and 5 bases at J; junction bases unmatched: 11. This CDR3 spans 16 amino acids. 13 Jbeta primers and 60 Vbeta primers were used for the PCR. Here immunoSEQ multiplex PCR was the method, and the copy in TCRdb shows in-frame clones only, minus some. The table includes some 120,000 clones, around four fifths detected once. This sample was included in a study of cytomegalovirus exposure and HLA in healthy donors. General study results and limits: The study carried out a later analysis of TCR beta sequences. It associated under 20,000 of them with specific HLA alleles at a false discovery rate of 0.05. TCR beta V- and J-gene trimming, according to a later analysis, was linked to a missense DCLRE1C variant.

The chain couples TRBV5-1 to TRBJ2-7; 7 bases are shared with TRBD2. Sequencing was done on a sample of PBMCs. The TCR comes from a woman aged 40-49 years in good health and CMV-seropositive. In DNA, the CDR3 is TGCGCCAGCAGCTTGGGGGCGGGCGGGAGCGTCAACGAGCAGTACTTC. Amino acid sequence: CASSLGAGGSVNEQYF.